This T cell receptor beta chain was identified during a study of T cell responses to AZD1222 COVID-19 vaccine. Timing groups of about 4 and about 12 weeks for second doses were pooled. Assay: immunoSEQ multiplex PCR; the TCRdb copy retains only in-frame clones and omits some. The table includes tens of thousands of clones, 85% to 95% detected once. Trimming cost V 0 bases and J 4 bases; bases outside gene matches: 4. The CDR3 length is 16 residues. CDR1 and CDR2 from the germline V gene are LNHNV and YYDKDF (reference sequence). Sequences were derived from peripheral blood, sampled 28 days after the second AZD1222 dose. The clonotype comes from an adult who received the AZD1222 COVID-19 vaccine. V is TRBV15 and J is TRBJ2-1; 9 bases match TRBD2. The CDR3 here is CATSRDPSGVYNEQFF. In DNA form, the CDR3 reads TGTGCCACCAGCAGAGATCCTAGCGGGGTTTACAATGAGCAGTTCTTC.